The rows below give T cell receptor beta chains drawn from one sample of a study of blood T cell repertoires in COVID-19. Assay used: immunoSEQ multiplex PCR; TCRdb lists only in-frame clones, some missing. The sample consists of tens of thousands of clones, around nine tenths of them appearing once. Sequenced material: peripheral blood. These receptor sequences come from a human donor in a cohort sampled during active COVID-19. Each CDR3 is given with its conserved first and last residue. The order of the fields is V gene, J gene, CDR3 protein.

TRBV10-1,TRBJ2-1,CASSYGLEGEQFF
TRBV18,TRBJ2-7,CASSPGGTSYEQYF
TRBV7-9,TRBJ1-1,CASSLGQGDPEAFF
TRBV5-8,TRBJ2-7,CASSQWEWGEQYF
TRBV5-1,TRBJ1-4,CASSPVGREDEKLFF
TRBV10-3,TRBJ2-7,CAISGPGQGSSYEQYF
TRBV12-3/TRBV12-4,TRBJ1-2,CASRGTGRDGYTF
TRBV6-2/TRBV6-3,TRBJ2-7,CASSYSIGAYEQYF
TRBV3-1/TRBV3-2,TRBJ2-4,CASSRDRVTKNIQYF
TRBV19,TRBJ2-5,CASSIAGGGETQYF
TRBV27,TRBJ2-5,CASSLELAGPSAQYF
TRBV7-9,TRBJ1-2,CASSLESQSGYTF
TRBV7-9,TRBJ2-1,CASSLQNEQFF
TRBV7-2,TRBJ2-3,CASSLAWSVTDTQYF
TRBV20-1,TRBJ2-1,CSAPTSVGQFF
TRBV28,TRBJ1-1,CASSLQGEAFF
TRBV7-9,TRBJ1-2,CASSLAVGGGYTF
TRBV5-1,TRBJ1-2,CASSFPQGYGYTF
TRBV5-6,TRBJ2-1,CASSTAGLAFNEQFF
TRBV25-1,TRBJ2-3,CASSETGSTDTQYF
TRBV7-3,TRBJ1-5,CASSATGGGQPQHF
TRBV7-9,TRBJ2-3,CASSSPQGWGTDTQYF
TRBV29-1,TRBJ1-2,CSVEGPNYGYTF
TRBV5-6,TRBJ2-1,CASSHRGVEQFF
TRBV7-6,TRBJ1-3,CASSWTGGIGDTIYF
TRBV10-2,TRBJ2-3,CASSEGRDYSTDTQYF
TRBV5-1,TRBJ2-1,CASSLGGTSSYNEQFF
TRBV10-3,TRBJ1-2,CAISEGSYGYTF
TRBV10-2,TRBJ1-1,CATATAGKEAFF
TRBV6-4,TRBJ2-1,CASSATPYNEQFF
TRBV3-1/TRBV3-2,TRBJ2-5,CASSLGTSETQYF
TRBV21-1,TRBJ2-3,CASILLLGGRWTDTQYF
TRBV15,TRBJ2-6,CATSREQGSGANVLTF
TRBV29-1,TRBJ1-1,CSVSQGFGWNTEAFF
TRBV19,TRBJ2-7,CASSIGTGSSYEQYF
TRBV11-2,TRBJ2-7,CASSLTSGIYEQYF
TRBV7-9,TRBJ2-7,CASSVQGLAYEQYF
TRBV6-6,TRBJ2-7,CASSWVGEGDEQYF
TRBV6-6,TRBJ2-2,CASSYNQITGELFF
TRBV10-3,TRBJ1-1,CAISPQNTEAFF
TRBV3-1/TRBV3-2,TRBJ2-1,CASSHASAGGGREQFF
TRBV28,TRBJ2-6,CASSLRRQSSGANVLTF
TRBV11-2,TRBJ1-4,CASSLDQGKLFF
TRBV2,TRBJ2-1,CASRRGEGHNEQFF
TRBV19,TRBJ2-1,CASSIPGLDPNEQFF
TRBV6-5,TRBJ2-1,CASRAGLAGGNEQFF
TRBV19,TRBJ2-2,CASSSHRDRGVTGELFF
TRBV19,TRBJ1-2,CASSPGQTNYGYTF
TRBV29-1,TRBJ2-1,CSVPGQGHLKQFF
TRBV7-9,TRBJ2-1,CASSLFDNEQFF
TRBV9,TRBJ2-1,CASRPPGDGPYNEQFF
TRBV6-6,TRBJ2-7,CASNGLAGISYEQYF
TRBV10-2,TRBJ2-7,CASSETPQGEQYF
TRBV5-1,TRBJ2-7,CASSLTTGYLYEQYF
TRBV4-1,TRBJ1-6,CASSSTGMNSPLHF
TRBV11-2,TRBJ2-2,CASSLGGPNTGELFF
TRBV7-9,TRBJ2-2,CASSPPYRLTNTGELFF